This T cell receptor (beta chain) was captured in a study of cytomegalovirus exposure and HLA in healthy donors. As for the study in general: Unique TCRs from HLA-typed donors, 80 million to 90 million of them, were held in an early data release.

Germline V gene sequence: CDR1 MGHRA, CDR2 YSYEKL. V lost 4 bases and J lost 1; bases outside the gene matches: 6. The CDR3 sequence is 15 residues long. A multiplex PCR was run with 60 Vbeta primers and 13 Jbeta primers. This table comes from immunoSEQ multiplex PCR, and its TCRdb copy is limited to in-frame clones, with some not included. This sample has roughly 120,000 clones, with roughly 74% found just once. Points from the study as a whole: Common viral pathogens were later found to be apparently linked to several of the most significant clusters. Cytomegalovirus-associated TCR beta chains were listed, numbering some 170. A further, later analysis showed that HLA-associated TCR beta chains (compared with equally common others) were more clonally expanded.

Points on this clone: The antigen remains unidentified.

What was sequenced was PBMCs. The chain couples TRBV4-1 to TRBJ1-2; TRBD1 agrees at 7 bases. The clonotype originates from a woman aged 50 to 60 in good health and CMV-seropositive. CDR3 sequence: CASSRSGQLNYGYTF. The CDR3 coding sequence is TGCGCCAGCAGCCGATCGGGACAGCTTAACTATGGCTACACCTTC.